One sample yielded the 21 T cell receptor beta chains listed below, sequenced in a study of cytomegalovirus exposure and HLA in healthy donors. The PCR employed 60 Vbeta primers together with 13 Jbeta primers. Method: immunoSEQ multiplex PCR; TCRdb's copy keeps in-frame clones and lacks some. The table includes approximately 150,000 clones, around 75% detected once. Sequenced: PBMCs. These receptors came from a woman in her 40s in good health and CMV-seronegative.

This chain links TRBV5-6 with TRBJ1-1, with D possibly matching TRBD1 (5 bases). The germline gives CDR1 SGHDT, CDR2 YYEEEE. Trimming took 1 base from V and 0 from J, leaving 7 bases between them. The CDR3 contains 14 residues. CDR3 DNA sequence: TGTGCCAGCAGCTTGCGGGGGGTGAACACTGAAGCTTTCTTT. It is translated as CASSLRGVNTEAFF.

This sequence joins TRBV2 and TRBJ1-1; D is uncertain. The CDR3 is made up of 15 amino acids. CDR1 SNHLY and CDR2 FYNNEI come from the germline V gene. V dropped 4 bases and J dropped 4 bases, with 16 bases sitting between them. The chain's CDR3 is CASSGTPGRGTEAFF. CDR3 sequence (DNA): TGTGCCAGCAGTGGGACCCCGGGTCGGGGCACTGAAGCTTTCTTT.

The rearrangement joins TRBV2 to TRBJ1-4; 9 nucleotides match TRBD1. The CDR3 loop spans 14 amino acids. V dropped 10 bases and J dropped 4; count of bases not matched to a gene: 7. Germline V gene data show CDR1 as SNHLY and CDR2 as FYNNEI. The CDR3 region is CAKGQGLSNEKLFF. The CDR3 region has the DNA TGTGCCAAAGGACAGGGGTTGAGTAATGAAAAACTGTTTTTT. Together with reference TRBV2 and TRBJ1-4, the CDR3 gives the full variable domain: EPEVTQTPSHQVTQMGQEVILRCVPISNHLYFYWYRQILGQKVEFLVSFYNNEISEKSEIFDDQFSVERPDGSNFTLKIRSTKLEDSAMYFCAKGQGLSNEKLFFGSGTQLSVL.

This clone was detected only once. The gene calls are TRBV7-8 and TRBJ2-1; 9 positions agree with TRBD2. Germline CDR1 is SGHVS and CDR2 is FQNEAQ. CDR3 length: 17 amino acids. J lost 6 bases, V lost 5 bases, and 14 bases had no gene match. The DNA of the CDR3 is TGTGCCAGCAGCCCCCCGGTGAGCAGCGGGAGGTTCAATGAGCAGTTCTTC. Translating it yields CASSPPVSSGRFNEQFF.

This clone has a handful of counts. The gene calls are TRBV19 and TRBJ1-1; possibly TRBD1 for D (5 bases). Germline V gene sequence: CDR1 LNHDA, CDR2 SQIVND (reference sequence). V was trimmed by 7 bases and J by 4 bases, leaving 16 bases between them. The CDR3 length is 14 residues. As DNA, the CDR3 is TGTGCCAGTACCCAAGTGGGGGGAGGCACTGAAGCTTTCTTT. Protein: CASTQVGGGTEAFF.

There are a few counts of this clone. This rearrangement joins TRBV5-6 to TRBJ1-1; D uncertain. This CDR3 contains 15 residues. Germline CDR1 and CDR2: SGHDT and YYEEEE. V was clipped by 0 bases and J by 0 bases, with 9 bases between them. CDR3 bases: TGTGCCAGCAGCTTGGTAACTCTGTTGAACACTGAAGCTTTCTTT. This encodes CASSLVTLLNTEAFF.

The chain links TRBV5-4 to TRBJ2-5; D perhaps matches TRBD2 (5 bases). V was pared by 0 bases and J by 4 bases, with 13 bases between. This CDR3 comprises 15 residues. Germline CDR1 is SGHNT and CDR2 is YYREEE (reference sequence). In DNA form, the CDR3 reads TGTGCCAGCAGCTTGGAAGGGCGGGTCCGAGAGACCCAGTACTTC. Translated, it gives CASSLEGRVRETQYF.

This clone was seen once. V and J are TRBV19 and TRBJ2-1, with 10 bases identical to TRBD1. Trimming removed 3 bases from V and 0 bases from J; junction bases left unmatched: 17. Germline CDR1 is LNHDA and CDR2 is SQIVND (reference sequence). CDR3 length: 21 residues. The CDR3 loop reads CASSIWIGEYGTGVSYNEQFF. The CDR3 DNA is TGTGCCAGTAGTATCTGGATTGGGGAATACGGGACAGGGGTCTCCTACAATGAGCAGTTCTTC.

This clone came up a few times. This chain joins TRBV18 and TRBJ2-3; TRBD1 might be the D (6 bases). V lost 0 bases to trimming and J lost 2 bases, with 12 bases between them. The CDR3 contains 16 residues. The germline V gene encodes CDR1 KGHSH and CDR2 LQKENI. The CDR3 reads CASSPPARGVTDTQYF. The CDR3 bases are TGTGCCAGCTCACCACCCGCCAGGGGAGTCACAGATACGCAGTATTTT. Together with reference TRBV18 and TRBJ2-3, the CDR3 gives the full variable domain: NAGVMQNPRHLVRRRGQEARLRCSPMKGHSHVYWYRQLPEEGLKFMVYLQKENIIDESGMPKERFSAEFPKEGPSILRIQQVVRGDSAAYFCASSPPARGVTDTQYFGPGTRLTVL.

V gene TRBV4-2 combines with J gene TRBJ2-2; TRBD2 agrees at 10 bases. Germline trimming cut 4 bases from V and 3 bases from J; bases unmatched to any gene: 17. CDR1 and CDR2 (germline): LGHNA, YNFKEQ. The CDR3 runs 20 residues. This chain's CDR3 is CASSPLGRSGGVADTGELFF. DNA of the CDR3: TGTGCCAGCAGCCCCCTGGGCAGGAGCGGGGGGGTGGCGGACACCGGGGAGCTGTTTTTT.

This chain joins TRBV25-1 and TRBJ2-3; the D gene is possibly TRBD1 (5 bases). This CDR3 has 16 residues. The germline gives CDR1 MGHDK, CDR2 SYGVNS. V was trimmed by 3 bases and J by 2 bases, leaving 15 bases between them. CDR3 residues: CASSDSRRGATDTQYF. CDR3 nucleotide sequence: TGTGCCAGCAGTGACTCGCGAAGGGGTGCCACAGATACGCAGTATTTT.

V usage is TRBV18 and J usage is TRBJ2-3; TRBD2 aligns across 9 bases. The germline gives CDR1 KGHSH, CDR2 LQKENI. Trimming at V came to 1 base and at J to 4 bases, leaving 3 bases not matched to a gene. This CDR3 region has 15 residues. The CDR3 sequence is CASSPLAGESDTQYF. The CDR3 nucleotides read TGTGCCAGCTCACCACTAGCGGGAGAATCAGATACGCAGTATTTT. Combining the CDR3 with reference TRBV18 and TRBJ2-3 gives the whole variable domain NAGVMQNPRHLVRRRGQEARLRCSPMKGHSHVYWYRQLPEEGLKFMVYLQKENIIDESGMPKERFSAEFPKEGPSILRIQQVVRGDSAAYFCASSPLAGESDTQYFGPGTRLTVL.

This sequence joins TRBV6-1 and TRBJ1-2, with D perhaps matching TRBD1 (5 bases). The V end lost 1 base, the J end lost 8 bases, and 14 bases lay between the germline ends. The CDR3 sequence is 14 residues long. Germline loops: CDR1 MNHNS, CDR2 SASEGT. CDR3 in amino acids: CASSEDVGTLGYTF. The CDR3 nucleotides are TGTGCCAGCAGTGAAGACGTAGGGACTCTGGGCTACACCTTC.

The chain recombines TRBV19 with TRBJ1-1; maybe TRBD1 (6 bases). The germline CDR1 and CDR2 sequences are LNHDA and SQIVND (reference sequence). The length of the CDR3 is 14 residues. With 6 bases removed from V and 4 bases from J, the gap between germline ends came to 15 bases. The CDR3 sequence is CASSPEQGFTEAFF. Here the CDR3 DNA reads TGTGCCAGTAGCCCGGAACAGGGATTCACTGAAGCTTTCTTT.

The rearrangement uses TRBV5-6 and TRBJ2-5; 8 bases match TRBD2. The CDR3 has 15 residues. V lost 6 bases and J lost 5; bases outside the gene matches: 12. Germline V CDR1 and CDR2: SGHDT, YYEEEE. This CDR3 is CASNGRGLGEETQYF. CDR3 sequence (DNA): TGTGCCAGCAACGGTCGGGGACTAGGGGAGGAGACCCAGTACTTC.

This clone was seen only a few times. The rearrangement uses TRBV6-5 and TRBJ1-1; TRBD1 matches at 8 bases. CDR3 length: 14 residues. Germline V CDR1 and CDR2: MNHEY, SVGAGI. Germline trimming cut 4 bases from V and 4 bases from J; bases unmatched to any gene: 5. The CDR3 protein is CASSSAGGPTEAFF. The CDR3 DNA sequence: TGTGCCAGCAGTTCAGCAGGGGGCCCCACTGAAGCTTTCTTT.

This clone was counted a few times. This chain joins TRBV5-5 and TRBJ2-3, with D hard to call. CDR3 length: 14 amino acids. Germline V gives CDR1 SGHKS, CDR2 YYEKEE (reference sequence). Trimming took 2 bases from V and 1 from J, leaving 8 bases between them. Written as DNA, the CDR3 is TGTGCCAGCAGCTTCCGTCCCCGCACAGATACGCAGTATTTT. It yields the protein CASSFRPRTDTQYF.

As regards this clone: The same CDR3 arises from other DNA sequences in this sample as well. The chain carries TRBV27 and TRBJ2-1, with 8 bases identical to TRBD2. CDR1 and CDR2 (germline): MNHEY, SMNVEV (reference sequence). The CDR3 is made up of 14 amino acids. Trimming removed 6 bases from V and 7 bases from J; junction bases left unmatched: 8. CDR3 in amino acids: CASRILSGSNEQFF. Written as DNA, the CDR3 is TGTGCCAGCAGGATTTTAAGCGGGAGTAATGAGCAGTTCTTC.

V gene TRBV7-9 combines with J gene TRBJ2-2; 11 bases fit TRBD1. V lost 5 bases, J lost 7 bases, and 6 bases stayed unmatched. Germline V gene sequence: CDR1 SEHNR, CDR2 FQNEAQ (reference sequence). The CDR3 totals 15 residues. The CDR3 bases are TGTGCCAGCAGCGGGGACAGGGGGATAAGCGGGGAGCTGTTTTTT. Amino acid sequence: CASSGDRGISGELFF.

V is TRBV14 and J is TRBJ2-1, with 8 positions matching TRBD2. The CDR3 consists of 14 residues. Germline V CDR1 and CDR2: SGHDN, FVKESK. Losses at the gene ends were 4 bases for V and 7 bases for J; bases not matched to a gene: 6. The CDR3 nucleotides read TGTGCCAGCAGCCGGACTAGCAGAGAGAATGAGCAGTTCTTC. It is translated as CASSRTSRENEQFF.

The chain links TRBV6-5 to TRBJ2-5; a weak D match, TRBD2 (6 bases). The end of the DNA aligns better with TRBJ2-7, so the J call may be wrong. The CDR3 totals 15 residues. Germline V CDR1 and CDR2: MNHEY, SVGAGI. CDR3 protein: CASSRDGAGYGEQYF. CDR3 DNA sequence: TGTGCCAGCAGCCGGGATGGGGCGGGGTATGGCGAGCAGTACTTC.